The text below deals with one T cell receptor beta chain. Using immunoSEQ multiplex PCR, the repertoire was profiled, and TCRdb retains in-frame clones only, with some absent. Of about 230,000 clones listed, 80% to 85% are singletons. The data belong to a study of blood T cell repertoires in COVID-19. The junction had 2 bases not matched to a gene; V was cut back by 3 bases and J by 0 bases. The length of the CDR3 is 15 residues. Germline V lookup: CDR1 SGHAT, CDR2 FQDESV (reference sequence). V usage is TRBV11-1 and J usage is TRBJ2-7; TRBD2 matches at 10 bases. Sequenced material: peripheral blood. The clonotype was recovered from a man aged 40-55 years with acute or convalescent COVID-19. The CDR3 reads CASSFSSGSSYEQYF. The CDR3, as DNA: TGTGCCAGCAGCTTCTCTAGCGGGAGCTCCTACGAGCAGTACTTC.